These 18 T cell receptor beta chains share one sample of origin, sequenced in a study of blood T cells in healthy people across ages. The use of a sample-barcoded 5' primer and a J-beta primer mix characterized a second PCR of about 7 to 12 cycles. TCRdb ran MiXCR on the 5' RACE reads and lists one entry per CDR3 protein. Here the sample spans around 800,000 distinct CDR3 sequences, around two fifths being singletons. The sequencing input was blood. These receptors were collected from a man aged 55 to 70 in good health.

The chain recombines TRBV21-1 with TRBJ2-3; TRBD1, as called in the table, went unchecked against the DNA. TRBV21-1 is shown as a pseudogene. The CDR3 extends over 17 amino acids. In DNA form, the CDR3 reads TGTGCCAGCAGCGGACCGGGACAGGGGTCTAGCACAGATACGCAGTATTTT. Amino acids: CASSGPGQGSSTDTQYF.

The rearrangement uses TRBV11-2 and TRBJ2-1; no reliable D call. The V and J ends lost 1 base and 9 bases respectively, with 13 bases between them. CDR3 length: 14 residues. Germline V gene sequence: CDR1 SGHAT, CDR2 FQNNGV. The CDR3 spells CASSLVQLTSEQFF. The CDR3 DNA reads as TGTGCCAGCAGCTTAGTCCAGCTGACGAGTGAGCAGTTCTTC.

About this clonotype itself: Possible read error: a much larger clone is one base away. The chain links TRBV29-1 to TRBJ1-2, with 9 bases lining up with TRBD1. J was trimmed by 3 bases and V by 6 bases; bases with no gene match: 5. CDR1 and CDR2 from the germline V gene are SQVTM and ANQGSEA. This CDR3 comprises 13 residues. In DNA form, the CDR3 reads TGCAGCGTCGTGACAGGGGGAGACTATGGCTACACCTTC. Its translation is CSVVTGGDYGYTF. Full variable domain (rest looked up from reference TRBV29-1 and TRBJ1-2): SAVISQKPSRDICQRGTSLTIQCQVDSQVTMMFWYRQQPGQSLTLIATANQGSEATYESGFVIDKFPISRPNLTFSTLTVSNMSPEDSSIYLCSVVTGGDYGYTFGSGTRLTVV.

This clonotype was counted between two and nine times. CDR3: CASRGVLRGGGYTF. The CDR3 region has the DNA TGCGCCAGCAGAGGGGTTCTACGGGGTGGTGGCTACACCTTC. The gene calls are TRBV5-1 and TRBJ1-2; perhaps TRBD1 as D (5 bases). The CDR3 runs 14 residues. Germline assignment: CDR1 SGHRS and CDR2 YFSETQ. V was trimmed by 5 bases and J by 7 bases, leaving 18 bases between them.

This clonotype was found a few times. The chain has TRBV28 and TRBJ1-2, with D hard to call. This CDR3 has 16 amino acids. Germline V gene lookup returns CDR1 MDHEN and CDR2 SYDVKM. Deletions cut 6 bases from V and 5 bases from J, with 22 bases between. The CDR3 DNA reads TGTGCCAGCAGAAGTCGATCGACCGGTCAAGCATATGGCTACACCTTC. Its translation: CASRSRSTGQAYGYTF.

The genes are TRBV28 and TRBJ2-7, with TRBD1 matching 7 bases. The CDR3 loop spans 16 amino acids. CDR1 MDHEN and CDR2 SYDVKM come from the germline V gene. The J segment lost 1 base and the V segment lost 8 bases, leaving 14 bases of the junction unmatched. The CDR3, as DNA: TGTGCCAGCCTCCCGGACAGGCCTCCTCCTTCCTACGAGCAGTACTTC. It translates to CASLPDRPPPSYEQYF.

In this sample, this clonotype turned up a few times. The chain has TRBV28 and TRBJ1-5, with a possible D match to TRBD1 (6 bases). In germline, CDR1 is MDHEN, CDR2 SYDVKM. With 3 bases removed from V and 9 bases from J, the gap between germline ends came to 15 bases. This CDR3 is 14 amino acids long. In nucleotides, the CDR3 is TGTGCCAGCAGTTTGGGCAGGGGAGGTTGGCCCCAGCATTTT. Its translation: CASSLGRGGWPQHF.

The chain carries TRBV9 and TRBJ1-2, with a tentative D call TRBD1 (6 bases). The CDR3 totals 14 residues. Trimming shortened V by 4 bases and J by 13 bases, and 23 bases separated the two germline ends. CDR1 is SGDLS, CDR2 YYNGEE, per germline. The CDR3 is CASSPRPPGHLLTF. The CDR3 nucleotides read TGTGCCAGCAGCCCACGACCCCCGGGACATCTTCTCACCTTC.

There are a few counts of this clonotype. The chain uses TRBV29-1 and TRBJ2-1; D uncertain. Per the germline V gene, CDR1 is SQVTM and CDR2 is ANQGSEA. V lost 6 bases and J lost 0, with 12 bases in between. This CDR3 is built from 14 residues. CDR3 bases: TGCAGCGTGGCTCTGTTGGCCTCCTACAATGAGCAGTTCTTC. Encoded protein: CSVALLASYNEQFF.

This clonotype has a count of ten or more. The J gene is TRBJ2-7, the V gene TRBV20-1; D unclear. Looked up from germline, CDR1 is DFQATT and CDR2 is SNEGSKA (reference sequence). V was shortened by 0 bases and J by 0 bases, with 12 bases between the two germline ends. The CDR3 consists of 15 residues. This chain's CDR3 is CSARDQDWISYEQYF. CDR3 nucleotide sequence: TGCAGTGCTAGAGATCAAGATTGGATCTCCTACGAGCAGTACTTC.

This clonotype appeared a few times. The chain links TRBV7-9 to TRBJ1-2; D might be TRBD1 (5 bases). The V and J ends lost 2 bases and 5 bases respectively, with 15 bases between them. Germline V gene data show CDR1 as SEHNR and CDR2 as FQNEAQ (reference sequence). This CDR3 comprises 15 residues. The CDR3 spells CASSLKGGEGYGYTF. The CDR3 DNA reads TGTGCCAGCAGCTTAAAGGGAGGGGAGGGGTATGGCTACACCTTC.

The chain links TRBV6-4 to TRBJ1-4, with D unclear. The length of the CDR3 is 13 residues. Germline assignment: CDR1 MRHNA and CDR2 SNTAGT. The ends were cut back, 6 bases at V and 4 bases at J, with 9 bases in the middle. In DNA, the CDR3 is TGTGCCAGCAGGTGGAGTTATAATGAAAAACTGTTTTTT. Translating gives CASRWSYNEKLFF.

The table lists this clonotype with a count of one. This chain uses TRBV5-5 with TRBJ2-6; D is perhaps TRBD1 or TRBD2 (5 bases each). Germline CDR1 and CDR2: SGHKS and YYEKEE (reference sequence). This CDR3 has 16 amino acids. Trimming removed 6 bases at V and 3 bases at J, with 16 bases between. Written as DNA, the CDR3 is TGTGCCAGCAACGCCCGAGGGGTCAGTGGGGCCAACGTCCTGACTTTC. This gives the protein CASNARGVSGANVLTF.

The chain uses TRBV6-1 and TRBJ2-2; tentatively, D is TRBD1 or TRBD2 (6 bases each). The germline CDR1 and CDR2 sequences are MNHNS and SASEGT. V was clipped by 6 bases and J by 5 bases, with 22 bases between them. This CDR3 has 17 amino acids. DNA of the CDR3: TGTGCCAGCAGCCTTGCCCGGGGGCACCTGGGAACCGGGGAGCTGTTTTTT. Translating gives CASSLARGHLGTGELFF.

This chain joins TRBV5-1 and TRBJ2-1; 9 positions match TRBD1. This CDR3 region has 18 residues. Germline V CDR1 and CDR2: SGHRS, YFSETQ. V was clipped by 5 bases and J by 0 bases; unmatched bases: 12. The CDR3 region is CASRTGDRATYSYNEQFF. CDR3 DNA sequence: TGCGCCAGCAGAACGGGGGACAGGGCTACTTACTCCTACAATGAGCAGTTCTTC.

The V and J genes are TRBV20-1 and TRBJ2-3; 8 nucleotides line up with TRBD1. Germline lookup yields CDR1 DFQATT and CDR2 SNEGSKA (reference sequence). V gave up 3 bases and J gave up 0 bases; unmatched junction bases: 5. The CDR3 consists of 15 residues. The CDR3 DNA follows: TGCAGTGCTAGCGACAGGGGCGCTAGCACAGATACGCAGTATTTT. This codes for CSASDRGASTDTQYF.

The chain links TRBV3-1 to TRBJ1-5; D perhaps matches TRBD1 (6 bases). The CDR3 runs to 14 residues. V lost 3 bases and J 1 base, leaving 7 bases between the germline ends. Looked up from germline, CDR1 is LGHDT and CDR2 is YNNKEL (reference sequence). CDR3 sequence (DNA): TGTGCCAGCAGCCACAGGGGAAGCAATCAGCCCCAGCATTTT. Its protein product is CASSHRGSNQPQHF.

This chain joins TRBV7-2 and TRBJ2-7; either TRBD1 or TRBD2 may fit D (6 bases each). V shed 2 bases and J shed 5 bases, with 10 bases lying between them. Germline V gene lookup returns CDR1 SGHTA and CDR2 FQGNSA. The CDR3 is 13 amino acids. Here the CDR3 reads CASSLWGAHEQYF. The CDR3 DNA follows: TGTGCCAGCAGCTTATGGGGGGCCCACGAGCAGTACTTC.